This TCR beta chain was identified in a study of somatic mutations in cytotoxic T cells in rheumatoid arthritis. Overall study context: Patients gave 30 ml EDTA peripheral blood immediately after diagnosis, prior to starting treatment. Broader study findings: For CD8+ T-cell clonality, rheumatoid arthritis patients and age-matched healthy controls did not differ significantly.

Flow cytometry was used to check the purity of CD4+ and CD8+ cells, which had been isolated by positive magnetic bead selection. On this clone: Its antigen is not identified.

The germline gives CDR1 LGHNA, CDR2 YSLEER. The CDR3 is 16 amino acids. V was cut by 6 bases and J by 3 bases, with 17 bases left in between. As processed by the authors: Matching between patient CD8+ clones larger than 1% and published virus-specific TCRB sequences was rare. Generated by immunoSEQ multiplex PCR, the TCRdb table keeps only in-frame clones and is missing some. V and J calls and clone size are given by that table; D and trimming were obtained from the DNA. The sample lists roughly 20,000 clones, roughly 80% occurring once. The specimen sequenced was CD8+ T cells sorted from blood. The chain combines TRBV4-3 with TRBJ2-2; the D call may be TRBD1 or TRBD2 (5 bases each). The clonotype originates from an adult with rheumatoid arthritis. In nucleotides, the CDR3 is TGCGCCAGCAGATACCGGGACGGCGATGACACCGGGGAGCTGTTTTTT. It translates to CASRYRDGDDTGELFF.